The 30 T cell receptor beta chains below come from one sample, sequenced in a study of shared clonotypes between healthy human individuals. TCRdb's table, derived via immunoSEQ multiplex PCR, lists solely in-frame clones and lacks some. This table has around 530,000 clones, around three quarters appearing once. Sequencing was done on a sample of PBMCs. These receptors were obtained from a woman in her 40s in good health. Some clones in this sample may be carry-over from other donors' samples.

The V gene is TRBV6-5, the J gene TRBJ2-2, with 7 bases that match TRBD2. CDR1 is MNHEY, CDR2 SVGAGI, per germline. The trim removed 2 bases at V and 6 bases at J, leaving 0 bases unmatched. The CDR3 has 13 residues. Written as DNA, the CDR3 is TGTGCCAGCAGTTACCGGGAGGCCGGGGAGCTGTTTTTT. Its protein product is CASSYREAGELFF.

With regard to this clone: It is likely a read error, because the conserved phenylalanine at the end of the CDR3 is missing. The V gene is TRBV5-4, the J gene TRBJ1-1; TRBD1 aligns across 10 bases. The CDR3 spans 16 residues. The germline V gene encodes CDR1 SGHNT and CDR2 YYREEE (reference sequence). In nucleotides, the CDR3 is TGTACCAGCAGCTTGGGGACAGGGGTTGAGGACGCTGAAGCTTTCCTT. Translation gives CTSSLGTGVEDAEAFL.

This clone was found once. This chain joins TRBV2 and TRBJ1-3; D might be TRBD1 (5 bases). Per the germline V gene, CDR1 is SNHLY and CDR2 is FYNNEI. This CDR3 is built from 15 residues. V shed 8 bases and J shed 0 bases, with 14 bases lying between them. The CDR3 protein is CASSRERGSGNTIYF. CDR3 DNA sequence: TGTGCCAGCTCCCGGGAGAGGGGCTCTGGAAACACCATATATTTT.

The chain employs TRBV10-1 and TRBJ2-1; TRBD1 matches at 7 bases. The trim removed 4 bases at V and 12 bases at J, leaving 18 bases unmatched. Per germline, CDR1 WNHNN and CDR2 SYGVQD (reference sequence). The CDR3 extends over 16 amino acids. The CDR3 bases are TGCGCCAGCAGTGCTCAGGGACAGAAGATGACAATGAGGCAGTTCTTC. It yields the protein CASSAQGQKMTMRQFF.

This clone was observed many times. The chain employs TRBV6-4 and TRBJ1-5, with unresolved D. The length of the CDR3 is 14 residues. CDR1 is MRHNA, CDR2 SNTAGT, per germline. V lost 3 bases and J lost 2, with 8 bases in between. DNA for the CDR3: TGTGCCAGCAGTGATGGAGGAGGCAATCAGCCCCAGCATTTT. Amino acids: CASSDGGGNQPQHF.

This chain uses TRBV11-2 with TRBJ1-1; TRBD1 is a possible D gene (5 bases). The CDR3 runs to 11 residues. The V gene lost 5 bases and the J gene lost 7 bases, with 8 bases spanning the gap. Germline lookup yields CDR1 SGHAT and CDR2 FQNNGV. CDR3 DNA: TGTGCCAGCAGCGGGGCCAGTGAAGCTTTCTTT. As protein: CASSGASEAFF.

In this sample, this clone turned up a few times. V is TRBV30 and J is TRBJ1-5; possible D gene TRBD1, 6 bases. Germline loops: CDR1 GTSNPN, CDR2 SVGIG (reference sequence). CDR3 size: 15 residues. V lost 5 bases and J lost 4, with 18 bases in between. CDR3: CAWSRGPPRNQPQHF. In DNA form, the CDR3 reads TGTGCCTGGTCGCGGGGGCCCCCTCGGAATCAGCCCCAGCATTTT. The full variable domain, in which reference TRBV30 and TRBJ1-5 provide the parts outside the CDR3, is SQTIHQWPATLVQPVGSPLSLECTVEGTSNPNLYWYRQAAGRGLQLLFYSVGIGQISSEVPQNLSASRPQDRQFILSSKKLLLSDSGFYLCAWSRGPPRNQPQHFGDGTRLSIL.

The chain employs TRBV7-9 and TRBJ2-7; weak D call: TRBD2 (6 bases). The germline V and J ends were trimmed by 0 bases and 0 bases, with 18 bases remaining between them. The CDR3 consists of 18 residues. CDR1 and CDR2 from the germline V gene are SEHNR and FQNEAQ (reference sequence). CDR3: CASSLARGQTRSSYEQYF. For the CDR3, the DNA is TGTGCCAGCAGCTTAGCGCGGGGCCAGACCCGGAGCTCCTACGAGCAGTACTTC.

The J gene is TRBJ1-1, the V gene TRBV30; no firm D call. This CDR3 has 13 residues. From germline, CDR1 is GTSNPN and CDR2 SVGIG (reference sequence). Trimming stripped 6 bases from V and 6 bases from J, with 17 bases between. The chain's CDR3 is CACLGLDGSEAFF. CDR3 coding DNA: TGTGCCTGTCTCGGACTTGACGGATCTGAAGCTTTCTTT.

J is TRBJ2-7 and V is TRBV6-6; D is uncertain. This CDR3 is built from 14 residues. V lost 6 bases and J lost 2, with 14 bases in between. Germline V CDR1 and CDR2: MNHNY, SVGAGI (reference sequence). CDR3 nucleotide sequence: TGTGCCAGCAGGGACGACCCAAGAGCCTACGAGCAGTACTTC. Its translation is CASRDDPRAYEQYF.

The chain carries TRBV2 and TRBJ2-1, with a weak D call TRBD2 (6 bases). V was pared by 2 bases and J by 5 bases, with 19 bases between. CDR3 size: 17 residues. Germline lookup yields CDR1 SNHLY and CDR2 FYNNEI. CDR3 region: CASSEPFAGSGDNEQFF. The CDR3 DNA follows: TGTGCCAGCAGTGAACCCTTCGCCGGGAGTGGGGACAATGAGCAGTTCTTC.

CDR3 nucleotides: TGTGCCAGCAGCAAGGGTCGGTCCCCTTCACCCCTCCACTTT. It encodes CASSKGRSPSPLHF. V usage is TRBV6-5 and J usage is TRBJ1-6; D gene ambiguous. This CDR3 contains 14 residues. Trimming pared 6 bases from V and 9 bases from J, leaving 15 bases between. Germline loops: CDR1 MNHEY, CDR2 SVGAGI.

V is TRBV5-4 and J is TRBJ2-2; 16 nucleotides agree with TRBD2. With 2 bases clipped from V and 5 bases from J, the junction kept 12 bases outside the gene matches. The CDR3 has 20 amino acids. Per germline, CDR1 SGHNT and CDR2 YYREEE (reference sequence). CDR3 bases: TGTGCCAGCAGCTTACATGGGACTAGCGGGAGGGCCGTCTATACCGGGGAGCTGTTTTTT. The encoded protein is CASSLHGTSGRAVYTGELFF.

This clone appeared many times. The chain links TRBV7-9 to TRBJ1-4; D gene unclear. There are 14 residues in the CDR3. Germline lookup yields CDR1 SEHNR and CDR2 FQNEAQ (reference sequence). Trimming removed 6 bases at V and 7 bases at J, with 15 bases between. The CDR3 region has the DNA TGTGCCAGCAGGCTAGGGCCGGACCCTGAAAAACTGTTTTTT. Its protein product is CASRLGPDPEKLFF.

This clone was seen a handful of times. V and J are TRBV5-1 and TRBJ2-3; 8 positions agree with TRBD1. The trim removed 4 bases at V and 3 bases at J, leaving 4 bases unmatched. The V gene's germline CDR1 is SGHRS and CDR2 YFSETQ. CDR3 length equals 14 residues. This CDR3 is CASSPRQGTDTQYF. The CDR3 nucleotides read TGCGCCAGCAGCCCTAGACAGGGGACAGATACGCAGTATTTT.

Remarks on this clone: This CDR3 is also generated by other DNA sequences in the sample. This sequence joins TRBV18 and TRBJ2-3; no clear D gene. CDR1 KGHSH and CDR2 LQKENI come from the germline V gene. CDR3 size: 11 residues. The V end lost 2 bases, the J end lost 4 bases, and 1 base lay between the germline ends. The CDR3 nucleotides are TGTGCCAGCTCACCAGCAGATACGCAGTATTTT. Protein sequence: CASSPADTQYF.

V is TRBV2 and J is TRBJ2-5; D ambiguous. Trimming shortened V by 8 bases and J by 2 bases, and 12 bases separated the two germline ends. The V gene's germline CDR1 is SNHLY and CDR2 FYNNEI. The CDR3 has 13 amino acids. CDR3 in amino acids: CASLAEQQETQYF. The CDR3 DNA follows: TGTGCCAGCTTGGCGGAGCAGCAAGAGACCCAGTACTTC. Supplemented by reference TRBV2 and TRBJ2-5, the full variable domain reads EPEVTQTPSHQVTQMGQEVILRCVPISNHLYFYWYRQILGQKVEFLVSFYNNEISEKSEIFDDQFSVERPDGSNFTLKIRSTKLEDSAMYFCASLAEQQETQYFGPGTRLLVL.

V usage is TRBV6-1 and J usage is TRBJ1-5; D might be TRBD1 (6 bases). The CDR3 sequence is 14 residues long. Trimming cost V 6 bases and J 4 bases, with 13 bases left between them. In germline, CDR1 is MNHNS, CDR2 SASEGT. The CDR3 protein is CASRTGQINQPQHF. The CDR3 nucleotides read TGTGCCAGCAGGACTGGACAGATTAATCAGCCCCAGCATTTT.

This chain joins TRBV19 and TRBJ2-7; 9 bases map to TRBD1. The length of the CDR3 is 17 residues. J lost 2 bases, V lost 4 bases, and 12 bases had no gene match. The germline V gene has CDR1 LNHDA and CDR2 SQIVND (reference sequence). CDR3 DNA: TGTGCCAGTAGTACCACTGGGGGACAGGGTAATACCTACGAGCAGTACTTC. It is translated as CASSTTGGQGNTYEQYF.

This clone appeared a few times. This chain uses TRBV28 with TRBJ1-2; 9 positions match TRBD1. The germline V gene encodes CDR1 MDHEN and CDR2 SYDVKM. V shed 0 bases, J shed 4 bases, and the junction held 9 bases outside the gene matches. CDR3 length equals 17 residues. CDR3 coding DNA: TGTGCCAGCAGTTTATGGACACAGGGGGCGCGCATCTATGGCTACACCTTC. Amino acid sequence: CASSLWTQGARIYGYTF.

The J gene is TRBJ1-3, the V gene TRBV2; maybe TRBD1 (5 bases). CDR3 size: 12 residues. Germline values: CDR1 SNHLY, CDR2 FYNNEI. The CDR3 protein is CVQGVSGNTIYF. The CDR3 DNA follows: TGTGTCCAAGGGGTCTCAGGAAACACCATATATTTT. The full variable domain, with the rest looked up from reference TRBV2 and TRBJ1-3, is EPEVTQTPSHQVTQMGQEVILRCVPISNHLYFYWYRQILGQKVEFLVSFYNNEISEKSEIFDDQFSVERPDGSNFTLKIRSTKLEDSAMYFCVQGVSGNTIYFGEGSWLTVV.

The chain has TRBV7-2 and TRBJ1-4, with 10 positions matching TRBD1. Per the germline V gene, CDR1 is SGHTA and CDR2 is FQGNSA. V gave up 1 base and J gave up 0 bases; unmatched junction bases: 5. The CDR3 totals 18 residues. CDR3 amino acids: CASSLDWTGGTTNEKLFF. CDR3 coding DNA: TGTGCCAGCAGCTTAGATTGGACAGGGGGAACAACTAATGAAAAACTGTTTTTT. Full variable domain (remainder filled in from reference TRBV7-2 and TRBJ1-4): GAGVSQSPSNKVTEKGKDVELRCDPISGHTALYWYRQSLGQGLEFLIYFQGNSAPDKSGLPSDRFSAERTGGSVSTLTIQRTQQEDSAVYLCASSLDWTGGTTNEKLFFGSGTQLSVL.

This clone was counted only a few times. The V and J genes are TRBV14 and TRBJ1-2, with 7 positions matching TRBD1. V lost 4 bases to trimming and J lost 1 base; unmatched junction nucleotides: 9. The CDR3 runs 16 residues. Germline V CDR1 and CDR2: SGHDN, FVKESK. CDR3 amino acids: CASSPQGGSLNYGYTF. CDR3 nucleotides: TGTGCCAGCAGCCCTCAGGGGGGCAGCCTTAACTATGGCTACACCTTC.

This clone was recorded a few times. V gene TRBV2 combines with J gene TRBJ1-3, with TRBD1 as a possible D gene (5 bases). CDR1 and CDR2 (germline): SNHLY, FYNNEI. Trimming cost V 6 bases and J 4 bases, with 16 bases left between them. The CDR3 loop spans 15 amino acids. The CDR3 region has the DNA TGTGCCAGCAGATCGGAAGGGGCGAGCGGAAACACCATATATTTT. It encodes CASRSEGASGNTIYF.

The V gene is TRBV7-3, the J gene TRBJ1-1, with 7 positions matching TRBD1. V was clipped by 4 bases and J by 3 bases; unmatched bases: 8. The germline V gene has CDR1 SGHTA and CDR2 FQGTGA. CDR3 length equals 15 residues. In DNA form, the CDR3 reads TGTGCCAGCAGCTCCACAGGGGCCGGGGACACTGAAGCTTTCTTT. Protein product: CASSSTGAGDTEAFF.

Comment on this clone: Other DNA sequences of this sample code for an identical CDR3. The V call is TRBV18, the J call TRBJ2-7; no firm D call. V was cut by 3 bases and J by 0 bases, with 9 bases left in between. There are 14 residues in the CDR3. Germline-derived CDR1 and CDR2 are KGHSH and LQKENI. CDR3 region: CASSPGRSSYEQYF. For the CDR3, the DNA is TGTGCCAGCTCACCGGGAAGGAGCTCCTACGAGCAGTACTTC.

V gene TRBV7-2 combines with J gene TRBJ2-3; the match to TRBD2 covers 9 bases. Unmatched junction bases numbered 10, after V lost 5 bases and J lost 4 bases. The CDR3 extends over 16 amino acids. Germline V CDR1 and CDR2: SGHTA, FQGNSA. CDR3 loop: CASSGISGSPPDTQYF. CDR3 in DNA: TGTGCCAGCAGCGGAATTAGCGGGAGTCCTCCAGATACGCAGTATTTT. The full variable domain, in which reference TRBV7-2 and TRBJ2-3 provide the parts outside the CDR3, is GAGVSQSPSNKVTEKGKDVELRCDPISGHTALYWYRQSLGQGLEFLIYFQGNSAPDKSGLPSDRFSAERTGGSVSTLTIQRTQQEDSAVYLCASSGISGSPPDTQYFGPGTRLTVL.

The chain employs TRBV29-1 and TRBJ2-7; 8 bases are shared with TRBD2. The V gene's germline CDR1 is SQVTM and CDR2 ANQGSEA. Trimming removed 7 bases from V and 2 bases from J; junction bases left unmatched: 10. This CDR3 is built from 14 residues. The CDR3 loop is CSGGEAGGAYEQYF. For the CDR3, the DNA is TGCAGCGGGGGCGAGGCGGGAGGTGCCTACGAGCAGTACTTC.

The chain recombines TRBV28 with TRBJ1-6, with 8 bases lining up with TRBD1. CDR1 is MDHEN and CDR2 is SYDVKM in the germline V gene. The CDR3 sequence is 18 residues long. V dropped 5 bases and J dropped 10; count of bases not matched to a gene: 19. The CDR3 DNA sequence: TGTGCCAGCAGTAGGACAGGGACTACATTTCTCGCCCCCTCACCCCTCCACTTT. Its protein product is CASSRTGTTFLAPSPLHF.

This clone has ten or more counts. Other DNA sequences in the same sample also yield this CDR3. V gene TRBV25-1 combines with J gene TRBJ1-4; 7 positions match TRBD1. With 5 bases clipped from V and 1 base from J, the junction kept 1 base outside the gene matches. Per germline, CDR1 MGHDK and CDR2 SYGVNS. This CDR3 is 14 amino acids long. In nucleotides, the CDR3 is TGTGCCAGCAGTACAGGGGTAACTAATGAAAAACTGTTTTTT. Its translation: CASSTGVTNEKLFF.